The clone carrying this TCR beta chain appeared a few times. Data came from immunoSEQ multiplex PCR; TCRdb stores just in-frame clones and leaves some out. The sample shows hundreds of thousands of clones, approximately 84% of them seen only once. This entry belongs to a study of blood T cell repertoires in COVID-19. Across the whole study: Nucleic acid was either cDNA or gDNA, and it came from T cells, B-cell-depleted T cells, or PBMCs.

Trimming removed 6 bases from V and 2 bases from J; junction bases left unmatched: 6. Germline values: CDR1 SNHLY, CDR2 FYNNEI. The CDR3 covers 15 residues. This rearrangement joins TRBV2 to TRBJ1-5, with 8 bases fitting TRBD1. Sequenced input: peripheral blood. The clonotype was recovered from an elderly woman with acute or convalescent COVID-19. The CDR3 is CASSQRDRRNQPQHF. The CDR3 coding sequence is TGTGCCAGCAGCCAAAGGGACAGGCGCAATCAGCCCCAGCATTTT.